Below are 32 T cell receptor beta chains sequenced from a single sample in a study of T cells in tuberculosis. Sorting used thawed, overnight-rested PBMC stained with anti-CD3, a viability dye and GMM-loaded CD1B tetramer. The lipid loaded on the CD1B tetramers was C32 glucose monomycolate from Rhodococcus equi. Here immunoSEQ multiplex PCR was the method, and the copy in TCRdb shows in-frame clones only, minus some. The table shows 55,000 to 70,000 clones, with roughly 79% occurring only once. Sequencing was performed on CD1b-GMM tetramer-negative cells sorted from PBMCs. These receptors all come from an adult woman with latent tuberculosis.

The rearrangement uses TRBV5-1 and TRBJ2-7; TRBD1 is a possible D gene (7 bases). V shed 4 bases and J shed 4 bases, with 18 bases lying between them. Germline CDR1 and CDR2: SGHRS and YFSETQ. The CDR3 contains 15 residues. The CDR3 region has the DNA TGCGCCAGCAGCCTGGAGGGACAGAAATATTACGAGCAGTACTTC. Translated: CASSLEGQKYYEQYF.

V and J are TRBV4-1 and TRBJ1-5; unclear D gene. CDR1 and CDR2 (germline): MGHRA, YSYEKL. The CDR3 runs 14 residues. V dropped 5 bases and J dropped 5 bases, with 13 bases sitting between them. The CDR3 protein is CASSLWAIYQPQHF. CDR3 sequence (DNA): TGCGCCAGCAGCTTATGGGCTATTTATCAGCCCCAGCATTTT.

This clone has only a few counts. The chain employs TRBV7-2 and TRBJ2-5; tentatively, D is TRBD1 (6 bases). Trimming pared 5 bases from V and 2 bases from J, leaving 9 bases between. The CDR3 length is 13 residues. The germline V gene has CDR1 SGHTA and CDR2 FQGNSA. The CDR3 nucleotides are TGTGCCAGCAGCCCGGACAGACAAGAGACCCAGTACTTC. Encoded protein: CASSPDRQETQYF.

The chain recombines TRBV6-5 with TRBJ1-1, with 8 positions matching TRBD1. Trimming at V came to 6 bases and at J to 0 bases, leaving 6 bases not matched to a gene. CDR1 is MNHEY and CDR2 is SVGAGI in the germline V gene. The CDR3 has 15 amino acids. The CDR3 protein is CASSIDRGMNTEAFF. The CDR3 DNA reads as TGTGCCAGCAGCATCGACAGGGGAATGAACACTGAAGCTTTCTTT.

The V gene is TRBV9, the J gene TRBJ2-7; 9 bases match TRBD1. The CDR3 sequence is 14 residues long. Germline values: CDR1 SGDLS, CDR2 YYNGEE. V lost 3 bases, J lost 5 bases, and 6 bases stayed unmatched. CDR3 in amino acids: CASSAGQGLNEQYF. The CDR3 region has the DNA TGTGCCAGCAGCGCGGGACAGGGTTTAAACGAGCAGTACTTC.

V usage is TRBV7-2 and J usage is TRBJ1-2, with D perhaps TRBD1 (6 bases). Germline V lookup: CDR1 SGHTA, CDR2 FQGNSA. With 4 bases removed from V and 13 bases from J, the gap between germline ends came to 19 bases. The CDR3 totals 13 residues. The CDR3 loop reads CASSSTGLREGTF. In nucleotides, the CDR3 is TGTGCCAGCAGCTCGACAGGTCTCCGCGAGGGCACCTTC.

This chain links TRBV15 with TRBJ1-1; possible D gene TRBD1, 5 bases. CDR3 size: 13 residues. Germline V gene data show CDR1 as LNHNV and CDR2 as YYDKDF (reference sequence). Trimming removed 0 bases from V and 5 bases from J, with 7 bases in between. The CDR3 region has the DNA TGTGCCACCAGCAGAGAGGGGCGGACTGAAGCTTTCTTT. Amino acids: CATSREGRTEAFF.

The V call is TRBV7-2, the J call TRBJ1-4, with 7 bases identical to TRBD1. The germline V gene encodes CDR1 SGHTA and CDR2 FQGNSA. The CDR3 sequence is 13 residues long. J gave up 5 bases and V 7 bases, and 4 bases lay outside the gene matches. CDR3 DNA: TGTGCCAGCACCAGGGGGGCGAATGAAAAACTGTTTTTT. Protein: CASTRGANEKLFF.

This clone showed up just once. As DNA, the CDR3 is TGTGCCAGCAGTTTATTCAGGGCCACTGAAGCTTTCTTT. Translating gives CASSLFRATEAFF. The gene calls are TRBV27 and TRBJ1-1; possible D gene TRBD1, 5 bases. CDR3 length: 13 amino acids. Per germline, CDR1 MNHEY and CDR2 SMNVEV (reference sequence). V dropped 1 base and J dropped 4 bases, with 7 bases sitting between them.

This clone is a singleton in its sample. The chain has TRBV6-1 and TRBJ2-5, with 12 bases that match TRBD2. The CDR3 loop spans 17 amino acids. The germline gives CDR1 MNHNS, CDR2 SASEGT. V was clipped by 4 bases and J by 4 bases; unmatched bases: 10. CDR3 sequence (DNA): TGTGCCAGCAGTGCCACCGTGACTAGCGGGAGAAGAGAGACCCAGTACTTC. It codes for CASSATVTSGRRETQYF.

About this clone: The junction departs from the called germline gene at one end, perhaps through a read error. The chain has TRBV6-5 and TRBJ1-6; TRBD1 is a possible D gene (5 bases). Germline CDR1 is MNHEY and CDR2 is SVGAGI. The CDR3 is made up of 13 amino acids. CDR3 sequence: CASNYFDSSPLHF. CDR3 bases: TGTGCCAGCAATTACTTTGACAGTTCACCCCTCCACTTT.

The chain couples TRBV7-6 to TRBJ2-2, with 7 bases that match TRBD1. Germline assignment: CDR1 SGHVS and CDR2 FNYEAQ. The CDR3 totals 14 residues. V lost 5 bases to trimming and J lost 4 bases; unmatched junction nucleotides: 4. The chain's CDR3 is CASSPGTATGELFF. The CDR3 DNA is TGTGCCAGCAGCCCTGGGACAGCCACCGGGGAGCTGTTTTTT. Drawing the rest from reference TRBV7-6 and TRBJ2-2, the complete variable domain is GAGVSQSPRYKVTKRGQDVALRCDPISGHVSLYWYRQALGQGPEFLTYFNYEAQQDKSGLPNDRFSAERPEGSISTLTIQRTEQRDSAMYRCASSPGTATGELFFGEGSRLTVL.

The gene calls are TRBV11-3 and TRBJ2-3, with D hard to call. Trimming pared 5 bases from V and 8 bases from J, leaving 14 bases between. The CDR3 has 13 amino acids. CDR1 is SGHNT and CDR2 is YENEEA in the germline V gene. CDR3 nucleotides: TGTGCCAGCAGCCCTAGAGGTTCCGCTACGCAGTATTTT. This sequence encodes CASSPRGSATQYF.

The V call is TRBV7-9, the J call TRBJ1-4; 8 nucleotides match TRBD1. The CDR3 runs to 14 residues. V trimming: 8 bases; J trimming: 8 bases; junction bases outside the gene matches: 10. Germline CDR1 and CDR2: SEHNR and FQNEAQ (reference sequence). The CDR3 coding sequence is TGTGCCAGCGGAAAAAGCGACAGGGGCGAAAAACTGTTTTTT. Translating gives CASGKSDRGEKLFF.

The V call is TRBV6-1, the J call TRBJ1-1, with 10 bases matching TRBD1. There are 15 residues in the CDR3. Per germline, CDR1 MNHNS and CDR2 SASEGT. After removal of 4 bases from V and 1 base from J, the junction contained 3 bases not matched to a gene. DNA for the CDR3: TGTGCCAGCAGTGTCTGGGACAGGGGGAACACTGAAGCTTTCTTT. This translates into CASSVWDRGNTEAFF.

The chain uses TRBV4-3 and TRBJ1-5; 8 bases are a match to TRBD1. Unmatched junction bases numbered 9, after V lost 5 bases and J lost 0 bases. The CDR3 spans 17 residues. Germline loops: CDR1 LGHNA, CDR2 YSLEER. The CDR3 loop reads CASSAGQGGDSNQPQHF. The CDR3 DNA reads TGCGCCAGCAGCGCAGGACAGGGAGGAGATAGCAATCAGCCCCAGCATTTT.

This rearrangement joins TRBV4-1 to TRBJ2-7, with a weak D call TRBD2 (5 bases). Germline CDR1 is MGHRA and CDR2 is YSYEKL. The CDR3 loop spans 18 amino acids. V lost 1 base and J lost 4, with 23 bases in between. The CDR3: CASSQVASRNPFPYEQYF. The CDR3 region has the DNA TGCGCCAGCAGCCAAGTCGCTAGCCGTAATCCCTTCCCTTACGAGCAGTACTTC.

The chain employs TRBV6-1 and TRBJ1-2, with 8 positions matching TRBD1. CDR3 length: 15 residues. Germline loops: CDR1 MNHNS, CDR2 SASEGT. J was trimmed by 6 bases and V by 5 bases; bases with no gene match: 11. Written as DNA, the CDR3 is TGTGCCAGCAGTCATGGAATGACAGGGGACGATGGCTACACCTTC. Encoded protein: CASSHGMTGDDGYTF.

This chain connects TRBV5-1 to TRBJ2-7; D is ambiguous. The CDR3 consists of 13 residues. CDR1 is SGHRS, CDR2 YFSETQ, per germline. V was pared by 0 bases and J by 9 bases, with 13 bases between. The CDR3 is CASSLASMSRQYF. CDR3 nucleotides: TGCGCCAGCAGCTTGGCCTCGATGAGTAGGCAGTACTTC.

This clone was detected a few times. The chain joins TRBV19 to TRBJ1-1, with D possibly TRBD1 on 5 matching bases. This CDR3 is 12 amino acids long. V lost 5 bases, J lost 10 bases, and 14 bases lay in between. The germline V gene encodes CDR1 LNHDA and CDR2 SQIVND (reference sequence). The chain's CDR3 is CASSLLTERAFF. The CDR3, as DNA: TGTGCCAGTAGTCTATTGACAGAGCGAGCTTTCTTT.

This clone showed up just a few times. The chain is built from TRBV19 and TRBJ1-2; 12 nucleotides align to TRBD1. The ends lost 3 bases at V and 4 bases at J; junction bases unmatched: 9. The length of the CDR3 is 17 residues. Germline V lookup: CDR1 LNHDA, CDR2 SQIVND (reference sequence). CDR3 region: CASSIWDRGPSGYGYTF. DNA for the CDR3: TGTGCCAGTAGTATCTGGGACAGGGGGCCCTCAGGCTATGGCTACACCTTC.

In nucleotides, the CDR3 is TGTGCCAGCAGCCCGGACAGTGGAACTGAAGCTTTCTTT. Its translation: CASSPDSGTEAFF. J is TRBJ1-1 and V is TRBV7-3; maybe TRBD1 (6 bases). The ends were cut back, 5 bases at V and 5 bases at J, with 12 bases in the middle. The CDR3 loop spans 13 amino acids. Germline V lookup: CDR1 SGHTA, CDR2 FQGTGA. The full variable domain, completed using reference TRBV7-3 and TRBJ1-1, is GAGVSQTPSNKVTEKGKYVELRCDPISGHTALYWYRQSLGQGPEFLIYFQGTGAADDSGLPNDRFFAVRPEGSVSTLKIQRTERGDSAVYLCASSPDSGTEAFFGQGTRLTVV.

This clone was observed once. The rearrangement joins TRBV6-9 to TRBJ2-4, with D hard to call. The germline V gene encodes CDR1 MNHGY and CDR2 SVAAGI. Trimming left V 2 bases short and J 1 base short, with 12 bases between. The CDR3 runs 16 residues. CDR3 protein: CASSYARPGAKNIQYF. For the CDR3, the DNA is TGTGCCAGCAGTTATGCTCGCCCCGGGGCCAAAAACATTCAGTACTTC.

The chain employs TRBV2 and TRBJ2-4, with 9 bases identical to TRBD1. J lost 6 bases, V lost 10 bases, and 4 bases had no gene match. Germline loops: CDR1 SNHLY, CDR2 FYNNEI. The CDR3 sequence is 12 residues long. CDR3 sequence reads: CATGGQGNIQYF. The CDR3 nucleotides read TGTGCCACTGGGGGACAGGGAAACATTCAGTACTTC.

This chain joins TRBV29-1 and TRBJ1-1; weak D call: TRBD1 (5 bases). Germline CDR1 is SQVTM and CDR2 is ANQGSEA. Trimming shortened V by 4 bases and J by 10 bases, and 13 bases separated the two germline ends. CDR3 size: 11 residues. Written as DNA, the CDR3 is TGCAGCGTTGCCAGCGGGGGGGGAGCTTTCTTT. Encoded protein: CSVASGGGAFF.

Points on this clone: A read error may produce the germline difference seen at one junction end. CDR3 residues: CASSLWDYFYEQYF. CDR3 nucleotides: TGTGCCAGCAGTCTATGGGACTACTTCTACGAGCAGTACTTC. The gene calls are TRBV28 and TRBJ2-5, with TRBD2 matching 7 bases. The J call is doubtful: the DNA matches TRBJ2-7 better. This CDR3 comprises 14 residues. Germline CDR1 MDHEN, CDR2 SYDVKM.

The CDR3 DNA is TGTGCCAGCATGGTGGCTCGGGATGGCTACACCTTC. This codes for CASMVARDGYTF. The J gene is TRBJ1-2, the V gene TRBV28; D uncertain. V dropped 7 bases and J dropped 6 bases, with 12 bases sitting between them. The CDR3 consists of 12 residues. Germline CDR1 MDHEN, CDR2 SYDVKM.

The chain is built from TRBV6-1 and TRBJ2-1; 11 bases align to TRBD2. The CDR3 is 15 amino acids. V gave up 5 bases and J gave up 10 bases; unmatched junction bases: 10. Germline values: CDR1 MNHNS, CDR2 SASEGT. This CDR3 reads CASSIGTSGLWEQFF. CDR3 in DNA: TGTGCCAGCAGTATCGGGACTAGCGGCCTATGGGAGCAGTTCTTC.

The CDR3 loop is CASSVDGGAPGTQYF. DNA of the CDR3: TGTGCCAGCAGCGTAGACGGCGGGGCCCCCGGGACCCAGTACTTC. The chain employs TRBV9 and TRBJ2-5, with a weak D call TRBD2 (6 bases). Trimming removed 0 bases from V and 7 bases from J, with 16 bases in between. This CDR3 spans 15 amino acids. The V gene's germline CDR1 is SGDLS and CDR2 YYNGEE. Looking up the rest from reference TRBV9 and TRBJ2-5 gives the full variable domain: DSGVTQTPKHLITATGQRVTLRCSPRSGDLSVYWYQQSLDQGLQFLIQYYNGEERAKGNILERFSAQQFPDLHSELNLSSLELGDSALYFCASSVDGGAPGTQYFGPGTRLLVL.

The rearrangement links TRBV29-1 to TRBJ2-3; D gene unclear. CDR1 and CDR2 from the germline V gene are SQVTM and ANQGSEA. CDR3 length: 12 amino acids. Trimming pared 4 bases from V and 0 bases from J, leaving 5 bases between. The CDR3 coding sequence is TGCAGCGTTGCGACTAGCACAGATACGCAGTATTTT. It translates to CSVATSTDTQYF.

This chain connects TRBV6-1 to TRBJ2-1, with 12 nucleotides matching TRBD2. J lost 6 bases, V lost 5 bases, and 5 bases had no gene match. This CDR3 comprises 15 residues. Germline CDR1 is MNHNS and CDR2 is SASEGT. This chain's CDR3 is CASSSGTSGFNEQFF. In nucleotides, the CDR3 is TGTGCCAGCAGTTCCGGGACTAGCGGGTTCAATGAGCAGTTCTTC.

The chain links TRBV19 to TRBJ2-1; tentatively, D is TRBD2 (5 bases). CDR1 is LNHDA and CDR2 is SQIVND in the germline V gene (reference sequence). Trimming left V 1 base short and J 10 bases short, with 17 bases between. The CDR3 loop spans 15 amino acids. CDR3 region: CASSIALGGGGEQFF. The CDR3 DNA reads as TGTGCCAGTAGTATAGCCCTAGGAGGAGGAGGCGAGCAGTTCTTC.